This TCR beta chain is from a study of Ad26.COV2.S vaccination and SARS-CoV-2 variants. As to treatment: around 19 received Ad26.COV2.S at low or high dose, single or two shots; several received placebo; per-sample allocation not given. Sampling happened 63 days after the first vaccine or placebo injection. The data were produced by immunoSEQ multiplex PCR, yet TCRdb's version contains in-frame clones alone and is incomplete. The sample has hundreds of thousands of clones, more than 80% seen once. From germline, CDR1 is MNHEY and CDR2 SVGAGI. Trimming stripped 7 bases from V and 4 bases from J, with 10 bases between. The CDR3 runs to 13 residues.

This receptor was identified in a person aged 18-60 years who received the Ad26.COV2.S COVID-19 vaccine or a placebo. J is TRBJ2-2 and V is TRBV6-5; no firm D call. Sequences were derived from peripheral blood, sampled in a trial of Ad26.COV2.S vaccine versus placebo. The CDR3 coding sequence is TGTGCCAGCACCCTGGTTTCCACCGGGGAGCTGTTTTTT. Translating gives CASTLVSTGELFF.